This T cell receptor (beta chain) was obtained from a study of blood T cell repertoires in COVID-19. Here immunoSEQ multiplex PCR was the method, and the copy in TCRdb shows in-frame clones only, minus some. This table has hundreds of thousands of clones, around 90% appearing once. The ends lost 8 bases at V and 1 base at J; junction bases unmatched: 3. The CDR3 covers 15 residues. CDR1 and CDR2 (germline): SNHLY, FYNNEI. The sample comprised peripheral blood. V is TRBV2 and J is TRBJ2-5; 14 nucleotides align to TRBD2. The sequence was collected from a man aged 18 to 30 with active or convalescent COVID-19. CDR3 in DNA: TGTGCCAGCCGGGGACTAGCGGGGGTCCAAGAGACCCAGTACTTC. It codes for CASRGLAGVQETQYF. Full variable domain (outside the CDR3, taken from reference TRBV2 and TRBJ2-5): EPEVTQTPSHQVTQMGQEVILRCVPISNHLYFYWYRQILGQKVEFLVSFYNNEISEKSEIFDDQFSVERPDGSNFTLKIRSTKLEDSAMYFCASRGLAGVQETQYFGPGTRLLVL.